This T cell receptor beta chain is drawn from a study of CD8 T cells in ankylosing spondylitis. Study results and limitations: In ankylosing spondylitis blood, a motif of about 8 highly homologous TCR beta variants appeared characteristic.

Researchers built TCR beta libraries using quantitative 5'-RACE with molecular barcodes. Each CDR3 protein is one row after TCRdb ran MiXCR on the 5' RACE reads. Altogether around 180,000 distinct CDR3 sequences are present, 15% to 20% being singletons, with the ten largest covering 3.5% to 5%. This clonotype appeared a few times. Antigen unknown. The V segment lost 6 bases and the J segment 4 bases; nucleotides outside the gene matches: 9. The CDR3 sequence is 14 residues long. Germline V gene data show CDR1 as MNHEY and CDR2 as SMNVEV (reference sequence). J is TRBJ2-7 and V is TRBV27, with 7 bases that match TRBD1. The receptor was derived from a male donor under 30 with ankylosing spondylitis or in good health (not recorded which). The source material was blood, either unsorted or a sorted T cell fraction (not recorded which). The CDR3 protein is CASRQGDRPYEQYF. As DNA, the CDR3 is TGTGCCAGCAGACAAGGGGACAGACCATACGAGCAGTACTTC.